This T cell receptor (beta chain) comes out of a study of T cells in Graves' hyperthyroidism and ophthalmopathy. Clinical symptoms, serum thyroxine and TRAb, thyroid ultrasound and orbital computed tomography together formed the diagnostic basis. Using 9.5 to 10 ml of fresh peripheral blood, PBMCs were prepared. This clonotype was picked up many times. What it binds is unknown. V was trimmed by 0 bases and J by 0 bases, leaving 9 bases between them. This CDR3 contains 15 residues. Germline V gives CDR1 MNHNS, CDR2 SASEGT. The TCR beta CDR3 regions underwent amplification using RNA transcripts as the source. A set of HTBI primers served as the primers for a first-round RT-PCR of the TCR CDR3. TCRdb fed the multiplex PCR reads into MiXCR, producing one record per CDR3 protein. Of approximately 58,000 distinct CDR3 sequences listed, 40% to 55% are singletons. Overall study findings and caveats: Model-based prediction identified ophthalmopathy a median roughly six months prior to its onset. Blood also showed most of the thyroid clonotypes that were expanded above 0.001.

The rearrangement uses TRBV6-1 and TRBJ2-7; TRBD1 is a possible D gene (5 bases). This TCR came from a woman younger than 45 with Graves' ophthalmopathy. Sample: blood. CDR3: CASSEAGQASYEQYF. CDR3 DNA sequence: TGTGCCAGCAGTGAAGCGGGGCAGGCCTCCTACGAGCAGTACTTC.